This is a list of T cell receptor beta chains from one sample in a study of blood T cell repertoires in COVID-19. Libraries were prepared by immunoSEQ multiplex PCR; TCRdb keeps only in-frame clonotypes and omits some of them. Here the sample spans 70,000 or so clones, over 75% being singletons. The material sequenced was peripheral blood. These receptor sequences come from a woman aged 18-29 years with acute or convalescent COVID-19. Each CDR3 is given with its conserved first and last residue. Fields, in order: J gene, V gene, clone size, D gene, CDR3 DNA, CDR3 protein. The D gene is left open where the match is weak. Only some rows state a clone size, as once, few, many or a class for expanded clones.

J: TRBJ2-1
V: TRBV6-5
size: .
D: .
DNA: TGTGCCAGCAGTTACCGAAGCTCTCGACTCAATGAGCAGTTCTTC
CDR3: CASSYRSSRLNEQFF

J: TRBJ2-7
V: TRBV27
size: .
D: TRBD1
DNA: TGTGCCAGCGGGACAGGGTCCTACGAGCAGTACTTC
CDR3: CASGTGSYEQYF

J: TRBJ2-2
V: TRBV2
size: once
D: .
DNA: TGTGCCAGCAGACCTCAGGGCACCGGGGAGCTGTTTTTT
CDR3: CASRPQGTGELFF

J: TRBJ1-5
V: TRBV2
size: .
D: .
DNA: TGTGCCAGCAGTGAATGGGCAGAAAATCAGCCCCAGCATTTT
CDR3: CASSEWAENQPQHF

J: TRBJ2-7
V: TRBV21-1
size: .
D: .
DNA: TGTGCCAGCAGCGCCCGAGACAGGGTTGGACTCGAGCAGTACTTC
CDR3: CASSARDRVGLEQYF

J: TRBJ2-3
V: TRBV5-8
size: few
D: TRBD2
DNA: TGTGCCAGCAGCCCCTGGACTAGCGGGGGGGCAAGCACAGATACGCAGTATTTT
CDR3: CASSPWTSGGASTDTQYF

J: TRBJ2-7
V: TRBV29-1
size: .
D: TRBD1
DNA: TGCATCACCGGAGGGGGGACAGGCCCTTCCTACGAGCAGTACTTC
CDR3: CITGGGTGPSYEQYF

J: TRBJ1-4
V: TRBV6-1
size: .
D: TRBD1
DNA: TGTGCCAGCAGTGAAGGGACAGGGGGGAATGAAAAACTGTTTTTT
CDR3: CASSEGTGGNEKLFF

J: TRBJ2-7
V: TRBV6-5
size: .
D: TRBD1
DNA: TGTGCCAGCGGAACCGGGACAGGTCGGTACGAGCAGTACTTC
CDR3: CASGTGTGRYEQYF

J: TRBJ1-1
V: TRBV9
size: once
D: TRBD1
DNA: TGTGCCAGCAGCGCAGGGGGGAACACTGAAGCTTTCTTT
CDR3: CASSAGGNTEAFF

J: TRBJ1-4
V: TRBV7-9
size: few
D: TRBD1
DNA: TGTGCCAGCAGCCGGGACAGGGGACAAAAACTGTTTTTT
CDR3: CASSRDRGQKLFF

J: TRBJ1-1
V: TRBV10-2
size: .
D: .
DNA: TGCGCCACCATTCCCTTCCGGGGTCAGGACACTGAAGCTTTCTTT
CDR3: CATIPFRGQDTEAFF

J: TRBJ2-2
V: TRBV6-6
size: .
D: TRBD1
DNA: TGTGCCAGCAGTTCGGGACAGGGGACCGGGGAGCTGTTTTTT
CDR3: CASSSGQGTGELFF

J: TRBJ1-2
V: TRBV27
size: .
D: .
DNA: TGTGCCAGCAGTTTTAGGGGGTTCTATGGCTACACCTTC
CDR3: CASSFRGFYGYTF

J: TRBJ1-2
V: TRBV4-1
size: .
D: .
DNA: TGCGCCAGCAGCCAAGATCCTCAGGGTCAGAACGGCTACACCTTC
CDR3: CASSQDPQGQNGYTF

J: TRBJ2-5
V: TRBV2
size: .
D: TRBD2
DNA: TGTGCCAGCAGGGGGACTAGCGGAGCTCAAGAGACCCAGTACTTC
CDR3: CASRGTSGAQETQYF

J: TRBJ1-5
V: TRBV7-2
size: .
D: .
DNA: TGTGCCAGCAGCCCAGGACAGCTAAATCAGCCCCAGCATTTT
CDR3: CASSPGQLNQPQHF

J: TRBJ1-4
V: TRBV4-3
size: few
D: .
DNA: TGCGCCAGCAGCCAAGAGGACTCAAATAATGAAAAACTGTTTTTT
CDR3: CASSQEDSNNEKLFF

J: TRBJ1-1
V: TRBV19
size: .
D: .
DNA: TGTGCCACCATATCCCGAGGAGTAGTCACTGAAGCTTTCTTT
CDR3: CATISRGVVTEAFF

J: TRBJ2-1
V: TRBV4-1
size: .
D: .
DNA: TGCGCCAGCAGCCAAGGGGAGGCGAGAGGCTCCTACAATGAGCAGTTCTTC
CDR3: CASSQGEARGSYNEQFF

J: TRBJ2-1
V: TRBV10-3
size: .
D: TRBD2
DNA: TGTGCCATCACCGCCAGCGGGGGGTTTTCCTACAATGAGCAGTTCTTC
CDR3: CAITASGGFSYNEQFF

J: TRBJ1-4
V: TRBV29-1
size: few
D: .
DNA: TGCAGCGTTGGGGAGGGAGGTTCAGAAAAACTGTTTTTT
CDR3: CSVGEGGSEKLFF

J: TRBJ1-2
V: TRBV28
size: .
D: TRBD1
DNA: TGTGCCAGCAGCGACAGGGGATACTATGGCTACACCTTC
CDR3: CASSDRGYYGYTF

J: TRBJ2-1
V: TRBV12-3/TRBV12-4
size: .
D: .
DNA: TGTGCCAGCTGTAGTTCCTACAATGAGCAGTTCTTC
CDR3: CASCSSYNEQFF

J: TRBJ2-3
V: TRBV25-1
size: few
D: .
DNA: TGTGCCAGCGAGCCCCCCCGCGCAGATACGCAGTATTTT
CDR3: CASEPPRADTQYF

J: TRBJ2-2
V: TRBV6-6
size: .
D: .
DNA: TGTGCCAGCATCCACGACTTGTACACCGGGGAGCTGTTTTTT
CDR3: CASIHDLYTGELFF

J: TRBJ2-5
V: TRBV2
size: .
D: .
DNA: TGTGCCAGCACTCGGAGGGGCATCCAATACAGGGGCCTCCAAGAGACCCAGTACTTC
CDR3: CASTRRGIQYRGLQETQYF

J: TRBJ2-2
V: TRBV30
size: .
D: .
DNA: TGTGCCTGGAGTGTACGGGGTCCCGGGGAGCTGTTTTTT
CDR3: CAWSVRGPGELFF

J: TRBJ1-2
V: TRBV7-8
size: .
D: TRBD1
DNA: TGTGCCAGCAGCTTAGGGGCTACCGACAGGGAGGAGTATGGCTACACCTTC
CDR3: CASSLGATDREEYGYTF

J: TRBJ2-1
V: TRBV5-1
size: .
D: TRBD2
DNA: TGCGCCAGCAGCTTGGGTTCCTTACGCCCCGGGACTAGCGGGAGGTTTTTCTCCTACAATGAGCAGTTCTTC
CDR3: CASSLGSLRPGTSGRFFSYNEQFF

J: TRBJ1-1
V: TRBV19
size: .
D: .
DNA: TGTGCCAGTAGTATAAGTTCAGGGCTTGAAGCTTTCTTT
CDR3: CASSISSGLEAFF

J: TRBJ2-7
V: TRBV6-6
size: .
D: TRBD1
DNA: TGTGCCACCCTGACCGGGACAGGATCCTACGAGCAGTACTTC
CDR3: CATLTGTGSYEQYF

J: TRBJ2-1
V: TRBV9
size: .
D: .
DNA: TGTGCCAGCAGCGTAGGAGGCGGTGTGGGCAATGAGCAGTTCTTC
CDR3: CASSVGGGVGNEQFF

J: TRBJ2-7
V: TRBV5-6
size: .
D: TRBD2
DNA: TGTGCCAGCAGCGTGGGACTAGCGGGTCTTTTTTCCTACGAGCAGTACTTC
CDR3: CASSVGLAGLFSYEQYF

J: TRBJ2-1
V: TRBV5-1
size: .
D: TRBD2
DNA: TGCGCCAGCAGCTTGGTACTAGCGGGGGGGCTCAGTGAGCAGTTCTTC
CDR3: CASSLVLAGGLSEQFF

J: TRBJ2-1
V: TRBV4-3
size: .
D: .
DNA: TGCGCCAGCAGCCAAGCTCGCGGTCCATACAATGAGCAGTTCTTC
CDR3: CASSQARGPYNEQFF

J: TRBJ2-2
V: TRBV19
size: .
D: TRBD1
DNA: TGTGCCAGTAGTTCCCGGACAGGGGGAAGCACCGGGGAGCTGTTTTTT
CDR3: CASSSRTGGSTGELFF

J: TRBJ2-1
V: TRBV15
size: .
D: TRBD2
DNA: TGTGCCACCAGCAGAGATCTTCGGGGGGAAAACTACAATGAGCAGTTCTTC
CDR3: CATSRDLRGENYNEQFF

J: TRBJ2-1
V: TRBV5-1
size: .
D: TRBD2
DNA: TGCGCCAGCAGCTTAGCTAGCGGGGTCCATGAGCAGTTCTTC
CDR3: CASSLASGVHEQFF

J: TRBJ2-5
V: TRBV12-3/TRBV12-4
size: once
D: .
DNA: TGTGCCAGCAGCGGACAGATCCAAGAGACCCAGTACTTC
CDR3: CASSGQIQETQYF

J: TRBJ1-1
V: TRBV2
size: .
D: TRBD1
DNA: TGTGCCAGCAGGAGTATGATAGGGGGCGGGACTGAAGCTTTCTTT
CDR3: CASRSMIGGGTEAFF

J: TRBJ2-1
V: TRBV7-2
size: .
D: .
DNA: TGTGCCAGCAGGATGACAGACTACAATGAGCAGTTCTTC
CDR3: CASRMTDYNEQFF

J: TRBJ2-7
V: TRBV25-1
size: medium-sized
D: TRBD1
DNA: TGTGCCAGCACCGGGACAGGGACCTACGAGCAGTACTTC
CDR3: CASTGTGTYEQYF

J: TRBJ1-6
V: TRBV28
size: .
D: .
DNA: TGTGCCAGCAGTTTAGATAGATCGCCCCTCCACTTT
CDR3: CASSLDRSPLHF

J: TRBJ2-4
V: TRBV5-1
size: .
D: TRBD1
DNA: TGCGCCAGCAGCTTGGAGAGACAGGGGTCAGATCTAGCCAAAAACATTCAGTACTTC
CDR3: CASSLERQGSDLAKNIQYF

J: TRBJ1-1
V: TRBV19
size: large
D: .
DNA: TGTGCCACCCGGCCTGGACAGCACACTGAAGCTTTCTTT
CDR3: CATRPGQHTEAFF

J: TRBJ2-3
V: TRBV20-1
size: .
D: .
DNA: TGCAGTGCTAGTCCGGGACTGGGAACTAGCACAGATACGCAGTATTTT
CDR3: CSASPGLGTSTDTQYF

J: TRBJ2-7
V: TRBV10-3
size: .
D: TRBD1
DNA: TGTGCCATCAGTGAGTCACCAAGGACAGGGCTGTACGAGCAGTACTTC
CDR3: CAISESPRTGLYEQYF

J: TRBJ2-5
V: TRBV18
size: .
D: .
DNA: TGTGCCAGCTCCGGGACATTGCAAGAGACCCAGTACTTC
CDR3: CASSGTLQETQYF

J: TRBJ1-1
V: TRBV10-3
size: .
D: .
DNA: TGTGCCATCAGGGGCGGAGGGAACACTGAAGCTTTCTTT
CDR3: CAIRGGGNTEAFF